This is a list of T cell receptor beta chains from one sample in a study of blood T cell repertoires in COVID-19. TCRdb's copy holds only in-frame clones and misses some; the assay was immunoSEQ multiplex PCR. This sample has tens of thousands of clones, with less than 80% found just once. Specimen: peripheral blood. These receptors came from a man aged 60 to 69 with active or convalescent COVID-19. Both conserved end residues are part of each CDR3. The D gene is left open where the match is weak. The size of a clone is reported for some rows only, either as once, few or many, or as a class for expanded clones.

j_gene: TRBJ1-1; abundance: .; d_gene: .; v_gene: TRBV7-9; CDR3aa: CASSERQEKEAFF; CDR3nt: TGTGCCAGCAGCGAAAGACAGGAAAAAGAAGCTTTCTTT
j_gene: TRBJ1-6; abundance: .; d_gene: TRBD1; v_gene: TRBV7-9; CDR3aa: CASSQTRGATSSYNSPLHF; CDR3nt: TGTGCCAGCAGTCAAACCAGGGGGGCTACTAGCTCCTATAATTCACCCCTCCACTTT
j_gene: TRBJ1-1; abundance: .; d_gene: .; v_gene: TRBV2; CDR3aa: CASSRQVANTEAFF; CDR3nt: TGTGCCAGCAGTCGACAGGTGGCGAACACTGAAGCTTTCTTT
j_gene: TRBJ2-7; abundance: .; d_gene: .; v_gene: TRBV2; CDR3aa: CASSMDSPPAEQYF; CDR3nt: TGTGCCAGCAGTATGGACTCCCCACCCGCCGAGCAGTACTTC
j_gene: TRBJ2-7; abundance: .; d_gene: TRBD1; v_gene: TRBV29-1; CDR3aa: CSVLGQGASYEQYF; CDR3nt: TGCAGCGTCCTAGGACAGGGGGCCTCCTACGAGCAGTACTTC
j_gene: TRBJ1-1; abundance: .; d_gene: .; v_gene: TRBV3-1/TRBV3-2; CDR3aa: CASSQDWQIPNTEAFF; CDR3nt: TGTGCCAGCAGCCAAGATTGGCAGATTCCTAACACTGAAGCTTTCTTT
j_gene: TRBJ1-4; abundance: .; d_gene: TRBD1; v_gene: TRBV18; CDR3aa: CASSPRTGTNEKLFF; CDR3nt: TGTGCCAGCTCACCGAGGACAGGAACCAATGAAAAACTGTTTTTT
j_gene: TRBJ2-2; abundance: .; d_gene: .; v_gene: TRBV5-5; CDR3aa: CASSWGRGSDTGELFF; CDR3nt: TGTGCCAGCAGTTGGGGTAGGGGCTCGGACACCGGGGAGCTGTTTTTT
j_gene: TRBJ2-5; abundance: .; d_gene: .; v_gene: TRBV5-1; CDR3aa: CASSASGETQYF; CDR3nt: TGCGCCAGCAGCGCGTCCGGGGAGACCCAGTACTTC
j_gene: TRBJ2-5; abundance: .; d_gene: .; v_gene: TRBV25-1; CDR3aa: CASSVGGAQETQYF; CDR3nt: TGTGCCAGCAGTGTGGGGGGGGCGCAAGAGACCCAGTACTTC
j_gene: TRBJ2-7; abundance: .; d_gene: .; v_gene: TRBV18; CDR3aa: CASSLFERQDVTYEQYF; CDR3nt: TGTGCCAGCTCCTTATTCGAGCGACAGGACGTAACCTACGAGCAGTACTTC
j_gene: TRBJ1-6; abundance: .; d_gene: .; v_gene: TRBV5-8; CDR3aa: CANAPMGSPGSPLHF; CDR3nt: TGTGCCAATGCGCCCATGGGCAGCCCCGGTTCACCCCTCCACTTT
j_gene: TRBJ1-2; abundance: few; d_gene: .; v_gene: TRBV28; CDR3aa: CASSFPRGYTF; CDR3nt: TGTGCCAGCAGTTTCCCGAGGGGCTACACCTTC
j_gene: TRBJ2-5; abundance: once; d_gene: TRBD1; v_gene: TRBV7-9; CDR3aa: CASSPRDSQETQYF; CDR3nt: TGTGCCAGCAGCCCCCGGGACAGCCAAGAGACCCAGTACTTC
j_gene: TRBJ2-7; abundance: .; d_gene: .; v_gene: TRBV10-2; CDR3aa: CASSEPRAGYSYEQYF; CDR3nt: TGCGCCAGCAGTGAGCCCAGAGCAGGGTACTCCTACGAGCAGTACTTC
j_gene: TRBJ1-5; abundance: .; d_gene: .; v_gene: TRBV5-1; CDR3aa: CASSFGSDQPQHF; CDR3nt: TGCGCCAGCAGCTTCGGGTCGGATCAGCCCCAGCATTTT